This is a list of T cell receptor beta chains from one sample in a study of tumor and adjacent non-tumor tissue in lung cancer. TCRdb independently ran MiXCR on the multiplex PCR reads; one entry per CDR3 protein. The sample carries around 57,000 distinct CDR3 sequences, about 56% recorded once. The sample was distant non-tumor lung tissue. These receptors all come from an older man with non-small cell lung cancer. Each CDR3 is given with its conserved first and last residue. Fields, in order: clone size, V gene, J gene, D gene, CDR3 DNA, CDR3 protein. The D gene is left open where the match is weak. Size values are once, few and many counts, or a class for expanded clones, and some rows have none.

size: once
V: TRBV10-1
J: TRBJ2-1
D: TRBD1
DNA: TGCGTCATCGCCGGGACAGGCCCCTACAATGAGCAGTTCTTC
CDR3: CVIAGTGPYNEQFF

size: NA
V: TRBV12-3/TRBV12-4
J: TRBJ1-1
D: NA
DNA: TGTGCCAGCAGTCCAATTGGGATTTTCACTGAAGCTTTCTTT
CDR3: CASSPIGIFTEAFF

size: NA
V: TRBV5-1
J: TRBJ2-5
D: NA
DNA: TGCGCCAGCAGCGTCGCTGGGGGTAGCGGAGAGACCCAGTACTTC
CDR3: CASSVAGGSGETQYF

size: once
V: TRBV11-2
J: TRBJ2-5
D: NA
DNA: TGTGCCAGCAGCTTAGATGGGGCTAGCATTCAAGAGGCCCAGTACTTC
CDR3: CASSLDGASIQEAQYF

size: once
V: TRBV29-1
J: TRBJ1-3
D: NA
DNA: TGCAGCGTTGAACTTGGGACACGGAAAGGAAACACCATATATTTT
CDR3: CSVELGTRKGNTIYF

size: many
V: TRBV2
J: TRBJ2-3
D: NA
DNA: TGTGCCAGCAGTGAACCACCTGGGCATACGCAGTATTTT
CDR3: CASSEPPGHTQYF

size: NA
V: TRBV6-2/TRBV6-3
J: TRBJ2-7
D: TRBD1
DNA: TGTGCCATCAGCCTAAAAAGGACAGGGGCCTACGAGCAGTACTTC
CDR3: CAISLKRTGAYEQYF

size: NA
V: TRBV5-5
J: TRBJ2-1
D: TRBD1
DNA: TGTGTCAGCAGCTTCTGGGACAGTTACAAAGAGCAGTTCTTC
CDR3: CVSSFWDSYKEQFF

size: many
V: TRBV30
J: TRBJ2-1
D: NA
DNA: TGTGCCTGGAGTCCCCCTGACAATGAGCAGTTCTTC
CDR3: CAWSPPDNEQFF

size: NA
V: TRBV29-1
J: TRBJ2-1
D: NA
DNA: TGCCGCGTTGAAGCCAGTGGATTTCTTGAGGAGTTCTTC
CDR3: CRVEASGFLEEFF

size: few
V: TRBV6-1
J: TRBJ1-1
D: NA
DNA: TGTGCCAGCAGACCTCCAAAGAACACCGAAGTTTTCTTT
CDR3: CASRPPKNTEVFF

size: many
V: TRBV29-1
J: TRBJ2-7
D: NA
DNA: TGCAGCGTGAATGACGGGACCTACGAGCAGTACTTC
CDR3: CSVNDGTYEQYF

size: NA
V: TRBV24-1
J: TRBJ2-1
D: NA
DNA: TGTGCCACCAGTGAGGTCGGACCGACGAATGAGCAGTTCTTC
CDR3: CATSEVGPTNEQFF

size: few
V: TRBV28
J: TRBJ2-7
D: TRBD1
DNA: TGTGCCAGCAGACGACAGGGGGGCATCAACGAGCAGTACTTC
CDR3: CASRRQGGINEQYF

size: NA
V: TRBV24-1
J: TRBJ2-3
D: NA
DNA: TGTACCACGAGGGGGGAAGCCAGCACAGATACGCAGTATTTT
CDR3: CTTRGEASTDTQYF

size: NA
V: TRBV6-2/TRBV6-3
J: TRBJ2-3
D: NA
DNA: TGTGCCAGCAGTTATCTCGGTCCACTAGGAGATACGCAGTATTTT
CDR3: CASSYLGPLGDTQYF

size: many
V: TRBV12-3/TRBV12-4
J: TRBJ2-5
D: TRBD1
DNA: TGTGCCAGCAGTTTCGGACAGGGCCAAGAGACCCAGTACTTC
CDR3: CASSFGQGQETQYF

size: few
V: TRBV20-1
J: TRBJ2-7
D: TRBD1
DNA: TGCAGTGCTAGTACCGGACAGGATTACTACGAGCAGTACTTC
CDR3: CSASTGQDYYEQYF

size: NA
V: TRBV6-1
J: TRBJ1-2
D: TRBD1
DNA: TGTGCCAACAGCAAATCCCCCGGCGGACAGGGGGCATGTGGCTACACCTTC
CDR3: CANSKSPGGQGACGYTF

size: few
V: TRBV20-1
J: TRBJ2-3
D: TRBD2
DNA: TGCAGTGCTAGAGATACTAGCGGGGGGTCGAGGGGGACAGATACGCAGTATTTT
CDR3: CSARDTSGGSRGTDTQYF

size: NA
V: TRBV11-2
J: TRBJ2-5
D: NA
DNA: TGTGCCAGCAGCTTAGTTGGGGCTAGCCTAGAGACCCAGTACTTC
CDR3: CASSLVGASLETQYF

size: NA
V: TRBV29-1
J: TRBJ2-5
D: TRBD1
DNA: TGCAGCGTTGGGACAGGGGGCAATAAGACCCGGTACTTC
CDR3: CSVGTGGNKTRYF

size: NA
V: TRBV24-1
J: TRBJ2-1
D: NA
DNA: TGTGCCACCAGTGATTTAACGGGGGATAGGGGAAATGAGCGGTTCTTC
CDR3: CATSDLTGDRGNERFF

size: NA
V: TRBV12-3/TRBV12-4
J: TRBJ2-1
D: TRBD2
DNA: TGTGCCAGCAGTTTAGACTCATTAGCGGGTCCGAGCTCCTACAATGAGCAGTTCTTC
CDR3: CASSLDSLAGPSSYNEQFF

size: many
V: TRBV5-1
J: TRBJ1-2
D: TRBD1
DNA: TGCGCCAGCAGCTTCGGACAGGGGAGGAACTATGGCTACACCTTC
CDR3: CASSFGQGRNYGYTF

size: NA
V: TRBV9
J: TRBJ1-2
D: NA
DNA: TGTGCCACCAGCGGGAACTTGGGCTACACCTTC
CDR3: CATSGNLGYTF

size: many
V: TRBV7-9
J: TRBJ2-7
D: NA
DNA: TGTGCCAGCAGCTTAGAAGCGGAGGCCTACGAGCAGTACTTC
CDR3: CASSLEAEAYEQYF

size: once
V: TRBV13
J: TRBJ2-5
D: TRBD2
DNA: TGTGTCAGCAGCTGGGGTCTAGCGGGAGTTGGAGAGACCCAGTACTTC
CDR3: CVSSWGLAGVGETQYF

size: many
V: TRBV12-3/TRBV12-4
J: TRBJ1-5
D: NA
DNA: TGTGCCAGCAGTGCCCAGCTATCACAGCCCCAGCATTTT
CDR3: CASSAQLSQPQHF

size: once
V: TRBV29-1
J: TRBJ2-7
D: NA
DNA: TGCAGCGCCTGTCGGCGGGACGCTGGAACTTCCTACGGGCAGTACTTC
CDR3: CSACRRDAGTSYGQYF

size: NA
V: TRBV11-2
J: TRBJ2-5
D: NA
DNA: TGTGCCAGCAGCCTCGCGACTTCGGGCGTACAGACCCAGTACTTC
CDR3: CASSLATSGVQTQYF

size: NA
V: TRBV11-2
J: TRBJ2-5
D: NA
DNA: TGTGCCAACAGCTTACTATGGGGTGCCCAAGAGACCCAGTACTTC
CDR3: CANSLLWGAQETQYF

size: once
V: TRBV6-5
J: TRBJ2-7
D: NA
DNA: TGTGCCAGCAGTTACTGCTCGGACAGCAGAAGTGAGCAGCACTTC
CDR3: CASSYCSDSRSEQHF

size: NA
V: TRBV6-5
J: TRBJ1-4
D: NA
DNA: TGTACCAGTAGTTCGTCTTGGGTGGGTGAAAAACTGTTTTTT
CDR3: CTSSSSWVGEKLFF

size: NA
V: TRBV5-1
J: TRBJ2-2
D: TRBD1
DNA: TGCGCCAGCAGCAGAGGGACAGGGGACACCAACACCGGGGACCTGTTTTTT
CDR3: CASSRGTGDTNTGDLFF